This T cell receptor beta chain was documented in a study of cytomegalovirus exposure and HLA in healthy donors. The CDR3 totals 17 residues. Germline V lookup: CDR1 MNHEY, CDR2 SMNVEV (reference sequence). J lost 5 bases, V lost 2 bases, and 12 bases had no gene match. With 60 Vbeta and 13 Jbeta primers, the PCR was carried out. TCRdb keeps only in-frame clones here, not all; method: immunoSEQ multiplex PCR. This table holds 120,000 or so clones, approximately 17% found once. Sequencing used PBMCs. The receptor was isolated from a female donor in good health and CMV-seropositive. The genes are TRBV27 and TRBJ2-5; 9 nucleotides line up with TRBD2. The CDR3 DNA follows: TGTGCCAGCAGTTTAAATGTCGGCGGGAGGGCCCGGGAGACCCAGTACTTC. Amino acid sequence: CASSLNVGGRARETQYF.